This TCR beta chain was recovered during a study of post-analysis software for immune sequencing data. About the study: Clinical courses comprised relapsing-remitting, secondary progressive and progressive-relapsing multiple sclerosis. Study-level points and caveats: The authors found that F measure strongly co-clustered same-batch samples. Patients showed TRBV5-6, TRBV5-1 and TRBV20-1 among several TRBV segments more frequent than in controls.

cDNA libraries for TCR beta contained unique molecular identifiers. TCRdb re-analysed the PCR reads in MiXCR, keeping a single row per CDR3 protein. The data hold about 430,000 distinct CDR3 sequences, with 30% to 45% observed a single time. This clonotype was counted a single time. Its target is unknown. V shed 4 bases, J shed 7 bases, and the junction held 10 bases outside the gene matches. CDR3 length: 15 residues. CDR1 ENHRY and CDR2 SYGVKD come from the germline V gene. The chain recombines TRBV10-3 with TRBJ1-5; the match to TRBD1 covers 7 bases. The TCR was taken from a girl aged 2 to 9 with multiple sclerosis. Sequencing input: blood. This CDR3 is CAISVSDRVGQPQHF. The CDR3 nucleotides read TGTGCCATCAGTGTCTCAGACAGGGTGGGGCAGCCCCAGCATTTT.